This TCR beta chain was sequenced in a study of T cells in Graves' hyperthyroidism and ophthalmopathy. Background on the study: Peripheral blood was secured at the point of initial diagnosis, before any treatment.

Uncontrolled infection, other autoimmune disease, pregnancy or lactation disqualified patients from enrolment. Notes on this clonotype: A single base separates this from a much larger clone, so it may be a read error.

From RNA transcripts, TCR beta CDR3 regions were amplified. Researchers ran a first-round RT-PCR on the TCR CDR3 using the HTBI primer set. Each CDR3 protein is one row after TCRdb ran MiXCR on the multiplex PCR reads. The data show more than 450,000 distinct CDR3 sequences, with 20% seen just once and 47% held by the top ten. The germline CDR1 and CDR2 sequences are LGHDT and YNNKEL (reference sequence). V shed 0 bases, J shed 3 bases, and the junction held 6 bases outside the gene matches. This CDR3 is 16 amino acids long. The source material was blood. The receptor comes from a man aged 40-49 years with Graves' ophthalmopathy. The chain uses TRBV3-1 and TRBJ1-1; TRBD1 aligns across 8 bases. The CDR3 spells CASSQDRGRPDTEAFF. CDR3 DNA sequence: TGTGCCAGCAGCCAAGACAGGGGGCGACCGGACACTGAAGCTTTCTTT.